The present T cell receptor (beta chain) was sequenced within a study of blood T cell repertoires in COVID-19. Looking at the study overall: The United States, Italy and Spain provided the acute and convalescent COVID-19 samples.

Original processing notes: By means of reference gene primer amplification, nucleated cell counts were estimated. Profiling relied on immunoSEQ multiplex PCR, and the TCRdb table lists in-frame clones only, not all of them. Clone size and the V and J calls come from that table; the DNA yielded D and trimming. The sample has about 50,000 clones, roughly 90% seen once; the top ten hold about 3.4%. The length of the CDR3 is 21 residues. V trimming: 4 bases; J trimming: 0 bases; junction bases outside the gene matches: 17. Germline V lookup: CDR1 MGHRA, CDR2 YSYEKL. Sequenced sample: peripheral blood. This rearrangement joins TRBV4-1 to TRBJ2-4, with 11 bases lining up with TRBD2. The source of this sequence is a human donor in a cohort sampled during active COVID-19. The CDR3, as DNA: TGCGCCAGCAGCCCGGTCGGGCAGCTAGCGGGGGGCCCTCTAGCCAAAAACATTCAGTACTTC. Its protein product is CASSPVGQLAGGPLAKNIQYF.